These T cell receptor beta chains were read from a single sample in a study of blood T cell repertoires in COVID-19. Sequenced by immunoSEQ multiplex PCR; TCRdb stores in-frame clones only, minus some. The table has 200,000 to 250,000 clones, approximately 81% seen once. The sample taken for sequencing was peripheral blood. The source is an elderly woman with active or convalescent COVID-19. Each CDR3 is given with its conserved first and last residue. The D gene is left open where the match is weak. Part of the rows lack a size; the others show once, few, many or a class for expanded clones.

CDR3 DNA | CDR3 protein | J gene | D gene | V gene | clone size
TGTGCCAGCAGTTACTCGAAGGTCGGGGGGCGCATGTTTAATTCACCCCTCCACTTT | CASSYSKVGGRMFNSPLHF | TRBJ1-6 | NA | TRBV6-2/TRBV6-3 | NA
TGTGCCATCAGTGAAGGGGAGGGCTCCTACGAGCAGTACTTC | CAISEGEGSYEQYF | TRBJ2-7 | TRBD2 | TRBV10-3 | NA
TGTGCCAGCATTAGACAGGGGAGTGAGCAGTTCTTC | CASIRQGSEQFF | TRBJ2-1 | TRBD1 | TRBV2 | NA
TGTGCCAGCTCAGGGGACAGACCAACTGGAAACACCATATATTTT | CASSGDRPTGNTIYF | TRBJ1-3 | TRBD1 | TRBV18 | NA
TGTGCCAGCAGCTTGACAGGGACAAACACTGAAGCTTTCTTT | CASSLTGTNTEAFF | TRBJ1-1 | TRBD1 | TRBV7-3 | few
TGTGCCAGTTCGCCGGGAGGGAACTATGGCTACACCTTC | CASSPGGNYGYTF | TRBJ1-2 | NA | TRBV28 | NA
TGTGCCAGCAGCGAAGGGGGGGAGACCACCGGGGAGCTGTTTTTT | CASSEGGETTGELFF | TRBJ2-2 | NA | TRBV9 | NA
TGTGCCAGCAGCATATCACGGGACACCGGGCCATTCGACTACGAGCAGTACTTC | CASSISRDTGPFDYEQYF | TRBJ2-7 | NA | TRBV12-1 | once
TGTGCCAGCAGGGGGGACGGGGGAAAGTATGGCTACACCTTC | CASRGDGGKYGYTF | TRBJ1-2 | NA | TRBV6-6 | once
TGTGCCAGCAGTTCTTCCTACGAGCAGTACTTC | CASSSSYEQYF | TRBJ2-7 | NA | TRBV3-1/TRBV3-2 | NA
TGTGCCAGCAGGGTAGCGGGAGGGCCCAATGAGCAGTTCTTC | CASRVAGGPNEQFF | TRBJ2-1 | TRBD2 | TRBV7-2 | NA
TGCGCCAGCAGCGCGCACTTCACCGGGGAGCTGTTTTTT | CASSAHFTGELFF | TRBJ2-2 | NA | TRBV4-3 | NA
TGTGCCAGCATGGACAGGGGGGAATACAATGAGCAGTTCTTC | CASMDRGEYNEQFF | TRBJ2-1 | TRBD1 | TRBV7-9 | NA
TGTGCCAGCAGCATGGACGGGGGGAGAGGAACTGAAGCTTTCTTT | CASSMDGGRGTEAFF | TRBJ1-1 | NA | TRBV7-9 | NA
TGCAGCGTTGAAGATCGTCTAGCGGGAGTAGGAGGGGCCAACGTCCTGACTTTC | CSVEDRLAGVGGANVLTF | TRBJ2-6 | TRBD2 | TRBV29-1 | NA
TGTGCCAGCAGTCCCGGGGGGAGGGATGAGCAGTTCTTC | CASSPGGRDEQFF | TRBJ2-1 | TRBD2 | TRBV12-3/TRBV12-4 | NA
TGTGCCAGCAGCGGAAACAGGGGGGAGAATACTGAAGCTTTCTTT | CASSGNRGENTEAFF | TRBJ1-1 | TRBD1 | TRBV11-3 | NA
TGTGCCAGCAGTATCCAAACGACAGGCTTCAATTCACCCCTCCACTTT | CASSIQTTGFNSPLHF | TRBJ1-6 | NA | TRBV28 | NA
TGTGCCAGCAGCGTAAGAAGCCCAACCAAGAACACCGGGGAGCTGTTTTTT | CASSVRSPTKNTGELFF | TRBJ2-2 | NA | TRBV9 | NA
TGTGCCAGCAGCTTACAGCTAGCGGGAGGATCCTACGAGCAGTACTTC | CASSLQLAGGSYEQYF | TRBJ2-7 | TRBD2 | TRBV7-2 | NA
TGTGCCAGCAGCTTGGGTCTAGCGGTGGCTGAGCAGTACTTC | CASSLGLAVAEQYF | TRBJ2-7 | TRBD2 | TRBV5-5 | NA
TGTGCCAGCAGCCGAGACAGGGGGAACTATGGCTACACCTTC | CASSRDRGNYGYTF | TRBJ1-2 | TRBD1 | TRBV27 | NA
TGTGCCAGCAGCCGGGGCCTAGCGGGAGGGCCGGGTTCTTGGCAGTACTTC | CASSRGLAGGPGSWQYF | TRBJ2-7 | TRBD2 | TRBV5-4 | NA
TGTGCCAGTAGTATAAGGGAGGGGTTTAGCAATCAGCCCCAGCATTTT | CASSIREGFSNQPQHF | TRBJ1-5 | NA | TRBV19 | NA
TGTGCCAGCAGCTCCCGGGACAGGATGGTCGGGGAGCTGTTTTTT | CASSSRDRMVGELFF | TRBJ2-2 | TRBD1 | TRBV5-4 | NA
TGCGCCAGCAGCTCACAGGGATACACTGAAGCTTTCTTT | CASSSQGYTEAFF | TRBJ1-1 | NA | TRBV5-1 | NA
TGTGCCAGCAGGAGATTAGCGGGGGACACAGATACGCAGTATTTT | CASRRLAGDTDTQYF | TRBJ2-3 | TRBD2 | TRBV3-1/TRBV3-2 | NA
TGTGCCACCAGCAGAGGCATCACAGCAACTAATGAAAAACTGTTTTTT | CATSRGITATNEKLFF | TRBJ1-4 | NA | TRBV15 | NA
TGTGCCAGCAGCACCAGTAGCGGGAGGGCCGCAGATACGCAGTATTTT | CASSTSSGRAADTQYF | TRBJ2-3 | TRBD2 | TRBV11-2 | many
TGTGCCACCAGTGATAGAAGAAAAACCGGAGGAGCTGGGAGAGAGACCCAGTACTTC | CATSDRRKTGGAGRETQYF | TRBJ2-5 | NA | TRBV24-1 | NA
TGTGCCAGCAGTCCCCGGACAGGTGGCTACACCTTC | CASSPRTGGYTF | TRBJ1-2 | TRBD1 | TRBV6-5 | NA
TGTGCCAGCAGCTTAGAGCGGGAGGGCGAGCAGTACTTC | CASSLEREGEQYF | TRBJ2-7 | TRBD2 | TRBV7-2 | many
TGTGCCATCAGTGAGTCAGGGGGCGGCTACGAGCAGTACTTC | CAISESGGGYEQYF | TRBJ2-7 | TRBD1 | TRBV10-3 | once
TGTGCCAGCAGCTTGAAAGGGGGCGCTGGGACCCAGTACTTC | CASSLKGGAGTQYF | TRBJ2-5 | TRBD1 | TRBV5-6 | NA
TGTGCCAGCAACCCAAGGGGGCAACCCCTGGGTTCACCCCTCCACTTT | CASNPRGQPLGSPLHF | TRBJ1-6 | TRBD1 | TRBV2 | NA
TGTGCCAGCAGCCCCAGAGGGACAGGGGATGAGACCCAGTACTTC | CASSPRGTGDETQYF | TRBJ2-5 | TRBD1 | TRBV28 | NA
TGTGCCAGCAGCGAAAACGGAGGGCAAGGGGAAGCTTTCTTT | CASSENGGQGEAFF | TRBJ1-1 | NA | TRBV5-4 | once
TGTGCCAGTAGTCCAAGACCCGGGACAGGAGACTTGGGATTCGGGAATACTGAAGCTTTCTTT | CASSPRPGTGDLGFGNTEAFF | TRBJ1-1 | TRBD1 | TRBV19 | once
TGTGCCAGCAGCTTCTCGCCGGGACAGGGGCGAAACACCATATATTTT | CASSFSPGQGRNTIYF | TRBJ1-3 | TRBD1 | TRBV11-3 | once
TGCGCCAGCAGCCAAGAGGTTCACGGGGTGGATACGCAGTATTTT | CASSQEVHGVDTQYF | TRBJ2-3 | NA | TRBV4-1 | NA
TGTGCCAGTAGGGGCAGGGACTATGGCTACACCTTC | CASRGRDYGYTF | TRBJ1-2 | NA | TRBV19 | NA